The present entry profiles one TCR beta chain with its context. This entry is derived from a study of blood T cell repertoires in COVID-19. Study summary: T cells, B-cell-depleted T cells, or PBMCs provided the cDNA or gDNA that served as material.

CDR3 length: 18 amino acids. The germline V gene encodes CDR1 KGHSH and CDR2 LQKENI. V dropped 4 bases and J dropped 1 base, with 22 bases sitting between them. Assay used: immunoSEQ multiplex PCR; TCRdb lists only in-frame clones, some missing. The repertoire has 60,000 to 75,000 clones, approximately 90% of them found once; the top ten carry 15% to 20%. The clonotype was recovered from a woman older than 75 with acute or convalescent COVID-19. Sequenced sample: peripheral blood. V is TRBV18 and J is TRBJ2-5; perhaps TRBD2 as D (5 bases). The CDR3, as DNA: TGTGCCAGCTCACGCGAATTAATTGGCGTAGGAGGCCAAGAGACCCAGTACTTC. This sequence encodes CASSRELIGVGGQETQYF.